Following are 25 T cell receptor beta chains from one sample sequenced in a study of blood T cell repertoires in COVID-19. Profiled with immunoSEQ multiplex PCR; TCRdb holds only in-frame clones, not every one. The sample shows about 100,000 clones, roughly 85% of them seen only once. The sample was peripheral blood. These receptors were collected from a woman in her 70s with acute or convalescent COVID-19.

The chain employs TRBV19 and TRBJ1-2, with 10 nucleotides matching TRBD1. The CDR3 is 16 residues long. Germline CDR1 reads LNHDA; CDR2 reads SQIVND (reference sequence). V shed 1 base and J 3 bases; nucleotides not matched to a gene: 5. The CDR3 protein is CASSIVGTGDHYGYTF. CDR3 bases: TGTGCCAGTAGTATAGTCGGGACAGGGGACCACTATGGCTACACCTTC.

The chain employs TRBV6-6 and TRBJ2-2; no reliable D call. Trimming stripped 9 bases from V and 1 base from J, with 3 bases between. CDR1 and CDR2 from the germline V gene are MNHNY and SVGAGI (reference sequence). This CDR3 region has 11 residues. CDR3 DNA sequence: TGTGCCAGTCAGAACACCGGGGAGCTGTTTTTT. Encoded protein: CASQNTGELFF.

The chain is built from TRBV6-5 and TRBJ1-1; D is uncertain. This CDR3 spans 12 amino acids. Germline CDR1 and CDR2: MNHEY and SVGAGI. The V gene lost 4 bases and the J gene lost 6 bases, with 9 bases spanning the gap. This CDR3 is CASSSRLPEAFF. The CDR3 bases are TGTGCCAGCAGTTCTAGGCTCCCTGAAGCTTTCTTT.

This rearrangement joins TRBV6-2 or TRBV6-3 to TRBJ1-5, with 8 bases fitting TRBD1. Germline loops: CDR1 MNHEY, CDR2 SVGEGT. The V and J ends lost 6 bases and 3 bases, in that order; junction bases with no gene match: 4. The CDR3 consists of 14 residues. CDR3 region: CASSLTGVNQPQHF. Here the CDR3 DNA reads TGTGCCAGCAGCTTGACAGGGGTCAATCAGCCCCAGCATTTT.

The chain couples TRBV10-3 to TRBJ1-1; D gene ambiguous. In germline, CDR1 is ENHRY, CDR2 SYGVKD. CDR3 length equals 11 residues. With 8 bases removed from V and 4 bases from J, the gap between germline ends came to 8 bases. The CDR3 region is CAISGGTEAFF. CDR3 nucleotide sequence: TGTGCCATCTCGGGAGGCACTGAAGCTTTCTTT.

This clone was found a few times. The chain is built from TRBV10-3 and TRBJ1-2, with D uncertain. V lost 0 bases to trimming and J lost 4 bases, with 9 bases between them. Per germline, CDR1 ENHRY and CDR2 SYGVKD. The CDR3 runs 14 residues. The chain's CDR3 is CAISESTAGYGYTF. CDR3 nucleotides: TGTGCCATCAGTGAGTCGACGGCGGGCTATGGCTACACCTTC.

The V call is TRBV18, the J call TRBJ1-1; 8 bases match TRBD1. V dropped 5 bases and J dropped 4; count of bases not matched to a gene: 3. CDR3 length: 13 amino acids. Germline values: CDR1 KGHSH, CDR2 LQKENI. CDR3 sequence (DNA): TGTGCCAGCTCATACACAGGGGGCACTGAAGCTTTCTTT. This sequence encodes CASSYTGGTEAFF.

The chain carries TRBV19 and TRBJ1-1, with a weak D call TRBD1 (5 bases). Germline CDR1 and CDR2: LNHDA and SQIVND (reference sequence). The length of the CDR3 is 19 residues. Trimming pared 2 bases from V and 0 bases from J, leaving 22 bases between. CDR3 DNA sequence: TGTGCCAGTAGTATACTCCTCTTCAGGGCTATAGACGTGAACACTGAAGCTTTCTTT. Translated, it gives CASSILLFRAIDVNTEAFF.

The rearrangement uses TRBV6-6 and TRBJ1-1, with D unclear. Trimming took 6 bases from V and 2 from J, leaving 13 bases between them. The CDR3 totals 14 residues. Germline V gives CDR1 MNHNY, CDR2 SVGAGI (reference sequence). CDR3 amino acids: CASRLQSFNTEAFF. The CDR3 nucleotides read TGTGCCAGCAGATTACAGTCGTTTAACACTGAAGCTTTCTTT.

This chain uses TRBV19 with TRBJ1-2, with D maybe TRBD1 (5 bases). The V end was cut by 5 bases, the J end by 2 bases, with 12 bases between. Looked up from germline, CDR1 is LNHDA and CDR2 is SQIVND (reference sequence). The length of the CDR3 is 14 residues. CDR3 protein: CASSPWGDNYGYTF. CDR3 DNA: TGTGCCAGTAGTCCCTGGGGGGACAACTATGGCTACACCTTC.

This chain connects TRBV3-1 (or the pseudogene TRBV3-2) to TRBJ1-1; unclear D gene. Trimming pared 1 base from V and 9 bases from J, leaving 15 bases between. CDR3 length: 14 amino acids. From germline, CDR1 is LGHDT and CDR2 YNNKEL (reference sequence). The CDR3 sequence is CASSQVGGRAKAFF. The CDR3 DNA sequence: TGTGCCAGCAGCCAAGTAGGCGGCAGAGCAAAAGCTTTCTTT.

V is TRBV2 and J is TRBJ1-5; D ambiguous. CDR3 length equals 15 residues. Between the trimmed V and J ends, which lost 3 bases and 6 bases, there was a span of 15 bases. CDR1 and CDR2 from the germline V gene are SNHLY and FYNNEI. CDR3 in DNA: TGTGCCAGCAGTGACAGGATCAGTGATAGTCAGCCCCAGCATTTT. Residues: CASSDRISDSQPQHF.

The chain combines TRBV10-3 with TRBJ1-5; perhaps TRBD1 as D (6 bases). CDR1 is ENHRY and CDR2 is SYGVKD in the germline V gene. There are 14 residues in the CDR3. V lost 3 bases and J lost 6, with 12 bases in between. The CDR3 region is CAISDRVQGQPQHF. CDR3 coding DNA: TGTGCCATCAGTGACAGGGTACAGGGTCAGCCCCAGCATTTT.

V is TRBV6-6 and J is TRBJ1-5, with D possibly being TRBD1 (6 bases). CDR3 size: 13 residues. Trimming stripped 7 bases from V and 6 bases from J, with 13 bases between. Germline V gives CDR1 MNHNY, CDR2 SVGAGI (reference sequence). The CDR3 reads CASTNGGAQPQHF. In nucleotides, the CDR3 is TGTGCCAGCACAAACGGGGGGGCTCAGCCCCAGCATTTT.

This chain joins TRBV2 and TRBJ2-1; TRBD1 is a possible D gene (5 bases). Deletions cut 6 bases from V and 9 bases from J, with 12 bases between. The CDR3 consists of 12 residues. Germline CDR1 and CDR2: SNHLY and FYNNEI. The CDR3 bases are TGTGCCAGCAGCCTTCGACAGCTTGAGCAGTTCTTC. The encoded protein is CASSLRQLEQFF.

This clone was recorded once. The rearrangement uses TRBV3-1 (or the pseudogene TRBV3-2) and TRBJ2-1; D perhaps matches TRBD1 (5 bases). V lost 4 bases and J lost 5, with 15 bases in between. The CDR3 is 15 amino acids. Per germline, CDR1 LGHDT and CDR2 YNNKEL (reference sequence). CDR3 sequence (DNA): TGTGCCAGCAGCCCGACCGCCACAGGAAACAATGAGCAGTTCTTC. Amino acids: CASSPTATGNNEQFF.

The V gene is TRBV6-5, the J gene TRBJ2-2; perhaps TRBD1 as D (6 bases). Per germline, CDR1 MNHEY and CDR2 SVGAGI. The CDR3 sequence is 15 residues long. V gave up 4 bases and J gave up 1 base, with 10 bases separating them. The CDR3 DNA reads TGTGCCAGCAGTTCCCCAGGGGAGAACACCGGGGAGCTGTTTTTT. Translation gives CASSSPGENTGELFF.

This clone was found once. The CDR3 DNA follows: TGCGCCAGCAGCCCGGGACAGGCTGACTCCTACGAGCAGTACGTC. Protein product: CASSPGQADSYEQYV. The chain has TRBV4-1 and TRBJ2-7; TRBD1 matches 8 bases. Germline CDR1 reads MGHRA; CDR2 reads YSYEKL. The V segment lost 4 bases and the J segment 0 bases; nucleotides outside the gene matches: 5. The CDR3 has 15 residues.

The rearrangement links TRBV29-1 to TRBJ1-3; 7 bases align to TRBD1. Germline CDR1 reads SQVTM; CDR2 reads ANQGSEA. V lost 6 bases, J lost 2 bases, and 7 bases stayed unmatched. The length of the CDR3 is 14 residues. DNA for the CDR3: TGCAGCGTGGATGCGACAGGGACTGGAAACACCATATATTTT. Encoded protein: CSVDATGTGNTIYF.

This chain joins TRBV20-1 and TRBJ1-1; D unresolved. This CDR3 is 12 amino acids long. CDR1 and CDR2 (germline): DFQATT, SNEGSKA (reference sequence). With 3 bases removed from V and 7 bases from J, the gap between germline ends came to 12 bases. This CDR3 is CSASPWEGEAFF. CDR3 nucleotides: TGCAGTGCTAGTCCGTGGGAGGGTGAAGCTTTCTTT.

This clone was found a few times. The V call is TRBV30, the J call TRBJ1-2; perhaps TRBD1 as D (6 bases). V lost 2 bases, J lost 4 bases, and 26 bases lay in between. CDR3 length: 18 amino acids. CDR1 is GTSNPN, CDR2 SVGIG, per germline (reference sequence). The CDR3 DNA reads TGTGCCTGGAGTCCCCCTAAAGGGGGTGAGAACTGGTTCTATGGCTACACCTTC. This sequence encodes CAWSPPKGGENWFYGYTF.

The chain is built from TRBV18 and TRBJ1-2; D call uncertain. The CDR3 consists of 13 residues. V lost 6 bases, J lost 4 bases, and 12 bases lay in between. Germline values: CDR1 KGHSH, CDR2 LQKENI. The CDR3 loop is CASSEIDRYGYTF. In nucleotides, the CDR3 is TGTGCCAGCTCGGAGATAGATCGCTATGGCTACACCTTC.

This chain connects TRBV11-2 to TRBJ1-1; 7 bases align to TRBD1. Per germline, CDR1 SGHAT and CDR2 FQNNGV. The CDR3 has 16 amino acids. Unmatched junction bases numbered 10, after V lost 2 bases and J lost 4 bases. The CDR3 region has the DNA TGTGCCAGCAGCTTAACGACAGGGTGGCTCGGCACTGAAGCTTTCTTT. This codes for CASSLTTGWLGTEAFF.

This clone qualifies as large. The chain links TRBV2 to TRBJ1-1; TRBD1 matches 7 bases. Germline lookup yields CDR1 SNHLY and CDR2 FYNNEI. The junction had 8 bases not matched to a gene; V was cut back by 4 bases and J by 0 bases. This CDR3 has 16 amino acids. CDR3 in amino acids: CASSGPLQGMNTEAFF. The CDR3 DNA reads as TGTGCCAGCAGTGGCCCCCTACAGGGGATGAACACTGAAGCTTTCTTT.

V gene TRBV9 combines with J gene TRBJ1-1; 8 nucleotides agree with TRBD1. Germline CDR1 and CDR2: SGDLS and YYNGEE. The CDR3 loop spans 14 amino acids. The V segment lost 4 bases and the J segment 9 bases; nucleotides outside the gene matches: 11. CDR3 protein: CASSSLTGEGKAFF. For the CDR3, the DNA is TGTGCCAGCAGCTCGCTGACAGGGGAGGGTAAAGCTTTCTTT.